This T cell receptor beta chain was sequenced in a study of blood T cell repertoires in COVID-19. Study-wide context: T cells, B-cell-depleted T cells, or PBMCs supplied cDNA or gDNA.

CDR1 and CDR2 from the germline V gene are SGHTA and FQGNSA. This CDR3 comprises 13 residues. V was trimmed by 0 bases and J by 6 bases, leaving 8 bases between them. Generated by immunoSEQ multiplex PCR, the TCRdb table keeps only in-frame clones and is missing some. The sample yields 300,000 to 400,000 clones, approximately 88% seen once. The source of this sequence is a woman younger than 45 with COVID-19, enrolled during active disease. The rearrangement joins TRBV7-2 to TRBJ1-2, with D perhaps TRBD1 (6 bases). The specimen was peripheral blood. The CDR3 region is CASSLAGDNGYTF. The CDR3, as DNA: TGTGCCAGCAGCTTAGCAGGGGACAATGGCTACACCTTC.